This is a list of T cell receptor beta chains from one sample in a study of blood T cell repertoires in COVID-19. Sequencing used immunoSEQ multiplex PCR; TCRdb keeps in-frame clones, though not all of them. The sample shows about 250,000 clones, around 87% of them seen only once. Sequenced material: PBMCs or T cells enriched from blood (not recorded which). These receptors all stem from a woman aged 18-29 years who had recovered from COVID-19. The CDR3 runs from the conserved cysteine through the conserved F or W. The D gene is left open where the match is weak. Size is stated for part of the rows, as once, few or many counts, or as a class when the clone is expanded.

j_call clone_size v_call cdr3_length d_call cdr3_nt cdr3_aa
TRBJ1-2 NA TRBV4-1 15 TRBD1 TGCGCCAGCAGCCAAGATCGGGACAGGGTCTATGGCTACACCTTC CASSQDRDRVYGYTF
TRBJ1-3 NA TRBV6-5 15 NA TGTGCCAGCAGGGCCTCGGAGGGGACTGGAAACACCATATATTTT CASRASEGTGNTIYF
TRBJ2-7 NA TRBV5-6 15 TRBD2 TGTGCCAGCAGCCCCGGGACTAATCCCTCCTACGAGCAGTACTTC CASSPGTNPSYEQYF
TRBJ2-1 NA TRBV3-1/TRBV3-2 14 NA TGTGCCAGCAGCCAAGGTCGAGATTACAATGAGCAGTTCTTC CASSQGRDYNEQFF
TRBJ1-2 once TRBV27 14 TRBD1 TGTGCCAGCAGGCGACAGGGGGGCCTGAGTGGCTACACCTTC CASRRQGGLSGYTF
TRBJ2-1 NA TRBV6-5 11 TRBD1 TGTGCCAGCAGACAGGGGAATGAGCAGTTCTTC CASRQGNEQFF
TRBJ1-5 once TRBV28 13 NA TGTGCCAGCAGATACGCAGGGTTTCAGCCCCAGCATTTT CASRYAGFQPQHF
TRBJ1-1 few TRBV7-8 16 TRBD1 TGTGCCAGCAGCGACGAAGCCAGGGGGACGGACACTGAAGCTTTCTTT CASSDEARGTDTEAFF
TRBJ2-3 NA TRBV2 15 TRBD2 TGTGCCAGCAGTGAAACTAGCGGTCGTACAGATACGCAGTATTTT CASSETSGRTDTQYF
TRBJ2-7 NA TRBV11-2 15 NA TGTGCCAGCAGCGCCCTGAGGACAAGCCCCTACGAGCAGTACTTC CASSALRTSPYEQYF
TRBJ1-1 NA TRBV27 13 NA TGTGCCAGCAGTTTGCTCAGAAACACTGAAGCTTTCTTT CASSLLRNTEAFF
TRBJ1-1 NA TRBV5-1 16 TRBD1 TGCGCCAGCAGCTCCCCCGGGACAGGGCTTTACACTGAAGCTTTCTTT CASSSPGTGLYTEAFF
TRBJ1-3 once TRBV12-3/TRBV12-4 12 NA TGTGCCAGCAGCCTCTCTGGAAACACCATATATTTT CASSLSGNTIYF
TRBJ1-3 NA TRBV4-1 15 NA TGCGCCAGCAGCCGGGTCGACAAGGCGGGAAACACCATATATTTT CASSRVDKAGNTIYF
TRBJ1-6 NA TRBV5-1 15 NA TGCGCCAGCAGCTTGGAGCCCGAGAGAAATTCACCCCTCCACTTT CASSLEPERNSPLHF
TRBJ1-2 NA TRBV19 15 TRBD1 TGTGCCAGTAGTATAGCGGACAGGGGATCCTATGGCTACACCTTC CASSIADRGSYGYTF
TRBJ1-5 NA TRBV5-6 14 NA TGTGCCAGCAGCTTGTCCGTCGGGAATCAGCCCCAGCATTTT CASSLSVGNQPQHF
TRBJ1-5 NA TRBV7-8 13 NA TGTGCCAGCAGCTTAGCGGGGGGTCAGCCCCAGCATTTT CASSLAGGQPQHF
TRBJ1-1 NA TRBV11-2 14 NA TGTGCCAGCAGCTTACCGGGAGTGAACACTGAAGCTTTCTTT CASSLPGVNTEAFF
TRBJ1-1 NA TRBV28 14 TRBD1 TGTGCCAGCAGGCCGGACAGGGGGTTCGCTGAAGCTTTCTTT CASRPDRGFAEAFF
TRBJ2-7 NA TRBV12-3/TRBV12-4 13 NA TGTGCCAGCAGACCGGGACATCTCGTGGAGCAGTACTTC CASRPGHLVEQYF
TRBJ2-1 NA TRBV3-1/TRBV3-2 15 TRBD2 TGTGCCAGCAGCCCTAGCGGGGGCACCTACAATGAGCAGTTCTTC CASSPSGGTYNEQFF
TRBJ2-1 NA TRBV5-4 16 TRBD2 TGTGCCAGCAGCGAGAGCGGGGGGGTCACCTACAATGAGCAGTTCTTC CASSESGGVTYNEQFF
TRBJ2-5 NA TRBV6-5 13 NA TGTGCCAGCAGTCTACAGGACCAAGGGACCCAGTACTTC CASSLQDQGTQYF
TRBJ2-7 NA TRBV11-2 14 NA TGTGCCAGCAGCGCACCCGGGACTTGGGGGGAGCAGTACTTC CASSAPGTWGEQYF
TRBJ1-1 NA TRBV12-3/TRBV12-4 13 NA TGTGCCAGCAGTTTAGTGCAGGGCACTGAAGCTTTCTTT CASSLVQGTEAFF
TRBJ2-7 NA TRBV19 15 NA TGTGCCAGTAGTATAGATTCTTCTGGCCCAGGCGAGCAGTACTTC CASSIDSSGPGEQYF
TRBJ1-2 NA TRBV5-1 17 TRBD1 TGCGCCAGCAGCCCCGGGACAGGAGGGGCTTATAACTATGGCTACACCTTC CASSPGTGGAYNYGYTF
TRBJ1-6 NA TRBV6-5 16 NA TGTGCCAGCAGTTACTCGGGGAGCTCCTATAATTCACCCCTCCACTTT CASSYSGSSYNSPLHF
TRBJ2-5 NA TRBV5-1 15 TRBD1 TGCGCCAGCAGCTTGGCCGGACAGGATAGGGGGACCCAGTACTTC CASSLAGQDRGTQYF
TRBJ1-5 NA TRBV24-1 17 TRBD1 TGTGCCACCAGTGATTTGCTTGAGGGGGCTTGCAATCAGCCCCAGCATTTT CATSDLLEGACNQPQHF
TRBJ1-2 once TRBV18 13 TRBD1 TGTGCCAGCTCACAACAGGGGGCTTATGGCTACACCTTC CASSQQGAYGYTF
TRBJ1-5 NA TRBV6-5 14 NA TGTGCCAGCAGTTACGCCGGAGGCAATCAGCCCCAGCATTTT CASSYAGGNQPQHF
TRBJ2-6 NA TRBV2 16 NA TGTGCCAGCAGTGAAGCGGAGGGCTCTGGGGCCAACGTCCTGACTTTC CASSEAEGSGANVLTF
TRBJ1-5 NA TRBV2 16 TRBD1 TGTGCCAGCAGGTACGGGGACAGGGGATCCAATCAGCCCCAGCATTTT CASRYGDRGSNQPQHF
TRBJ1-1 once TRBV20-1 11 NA TGCAGTGCTAGGTGGAGCCTTGAAGCTTTCTTT CSARWSLEAFF
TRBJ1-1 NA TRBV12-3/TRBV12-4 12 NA TGTGCCAGCAGTTACTGGACAGTGGAAGCTTTCTTT CASSYWTVEAFF
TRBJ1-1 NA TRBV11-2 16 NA TGTGCCAGCAGCTCCGATAGGCGGGGAACGAACACTGAAGCTTTCTTT CASSSDRRGTNTEAFF
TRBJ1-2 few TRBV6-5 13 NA TGTGCCAGCAGCTCCGGGAACCACTATGGCTACACCTTC CASSSGNHYGYTF
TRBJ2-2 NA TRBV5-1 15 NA TGCGCCAGCAGCTTGAGTCAGGGTAGGACCGGGGAGCTGTTTTTT CASSLSQGRTGELFF
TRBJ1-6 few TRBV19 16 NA TGTGCCAGTAGTACCCTCGGCGGGGGGAATAATTCACCCCTCCACTTT CASSTLGGGNNSPLHF
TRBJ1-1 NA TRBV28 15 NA TGTGCCAGCAGTTCTCCGGACAGAGTCAACACTGAAGCTTTCTTT CASSSPDRVNTEAFF
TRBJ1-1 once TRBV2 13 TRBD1 TGTGCCAGCATCAGTACAGGGGCCCCCGGAGCTTTCTTT CASISTGAPGAFF
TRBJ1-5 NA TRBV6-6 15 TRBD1 TGTGCCAGCAAGACAGGGCCATATAGCAATCAGCCCCAGCATTTT CASKTGPYSNQPQHF
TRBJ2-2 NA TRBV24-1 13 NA TGTGCCACCAGTGATAGGACAACCGGGGAGCTGTTTTTT CATSDRTTGELFF
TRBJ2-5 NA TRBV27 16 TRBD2 TGTGCCAGCAGTTCAGTCCTAACTAGCGGGGTGGAGACCCAGTACTTC CASSSVLTSGVETQYF
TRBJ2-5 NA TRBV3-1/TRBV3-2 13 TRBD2 TGTGCCAGCAGCCAGCGGGGGGGAGAGACCCAGTACTTC CASSQRGGETQYF